Listed below are T cell receptor beta chains from one sample, sequenced in a study of early T cells in non-severe SARS-CoV-2 infection. TCRdb itself ran the 5' RACE reads through MiXCR, one entry per CDR3 protein. The sample includes about 50,000 distinct CDR3 sequences, 12% of them seen just once. The input for sequencing was whole blood, taken at baseline. These receptors came from an adult who was a healthcare worker with PCR-confirmed SARS-CoV-2 infection or an uninfected control (not recorded which). Each CDR3 is given without its conserved first and last residue. A clone size is listed for some rows: how often the clone was seen (once, few, many), or a class if it is expanded.

CDR3aa: ASSQRRKETQY
v_gene: TRBV11-2
j_gene: TRBJ2-5
abundance: many

CDR3aa: ASSSGQLNQPQH
v_gene: TRBV5-5
j_gene: TRBJ1-5
abundance: few

CDR3aa: ASSLASVGTGELF
v_gene: TRBV5-1
j_gene: TRBJ2-2
abundance: NA

CDR3aa: SVRAQGANVLT
v_gene: TRBV29-1
j_gene: TRBJ2-6
abundance: NA

CDR3aa: ASSSRDSNYGYT
v_gene: TRBV19
j_gene: TRBJ1-2
abundance: many

CDR3aa: ASSYHTEAF
v_gene: TRBV6-6
j_gene: TRBJ1-1
abundance: NA

CDR3aa: ASSIRDRVRNYRENTGELF
v_gene: TRBV7-9
j_gene: TRBJ2-2
abundance: few

CDR3aa: SADPEQNEQF
v_gene: TRBV29-1
j_gene: TRBJ2-1
abundance: medium-sized

CDR3aa: ASSQGGQTYNEQF
v_gene: TRBV4-3
j_gene: TRBJ2-1
abundance: NA

CDR3aa: ASSPVASGSWADTQY
v_gene: TRBV6-5
j_gene: TRBJ2-3
abundance: few

CDR3aa: ASKDRLNWGLH
v_gene: TRBV28
j_gene: TRBJ1-6
abundance: NA

CDR3aa: ASSVFSGAPSTDTQY
v_gene: TRBV9
j_gene: TRBJ2-3
abundance: many

CDR3aa: ASSLDTWTSGTSTDTQY
v_gene: TRBV7-9
j_gene: TRBJ2-3
abundance: many

CDR3aa: ASRGQGLNEQF
v_gene: TRBV28
j_gene: TRBJ2-1
abundance: NA

CDR3aa: ASSIGTGVQPQH
v_gene: TRBV19
j_gene: TRBJ1-5
abundance: few

CDR3aa: ASSLVPDGNTEAF
v_gene: TRBV11-2
j_gene: TRBJ1-1
abundance: NA

CDR3aa: ASSFRVPGELF
v_gene: TRBV27
j_gene: TRBJ2-2
abundance: NA